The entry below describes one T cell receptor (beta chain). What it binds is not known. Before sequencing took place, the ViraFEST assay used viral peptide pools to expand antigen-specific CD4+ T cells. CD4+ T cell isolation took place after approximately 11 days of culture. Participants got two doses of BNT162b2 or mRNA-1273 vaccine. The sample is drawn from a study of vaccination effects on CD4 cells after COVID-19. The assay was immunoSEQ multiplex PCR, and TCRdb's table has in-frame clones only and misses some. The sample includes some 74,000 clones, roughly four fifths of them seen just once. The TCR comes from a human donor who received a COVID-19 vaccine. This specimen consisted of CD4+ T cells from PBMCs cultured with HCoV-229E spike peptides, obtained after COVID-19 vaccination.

As DNA, the CDR3 is TGTGCCAGCAGCCGCACTAGCGGGGGGGCCTTCGGAGAGACCCAGTACTTC. The encoded protein is CASSRTSGGAFGETQYF. The chain is built from TRBV4-2 and TRBJ2-5, with TRBD2 identical over 13 bases. CDR3 size: 17 residues. Germline values: CDR1 LGHNA, CDR2 YNFKEQ. V lost 4 bases to trimming and J lost 4 bases; unmatched junction nucleotides: 9.